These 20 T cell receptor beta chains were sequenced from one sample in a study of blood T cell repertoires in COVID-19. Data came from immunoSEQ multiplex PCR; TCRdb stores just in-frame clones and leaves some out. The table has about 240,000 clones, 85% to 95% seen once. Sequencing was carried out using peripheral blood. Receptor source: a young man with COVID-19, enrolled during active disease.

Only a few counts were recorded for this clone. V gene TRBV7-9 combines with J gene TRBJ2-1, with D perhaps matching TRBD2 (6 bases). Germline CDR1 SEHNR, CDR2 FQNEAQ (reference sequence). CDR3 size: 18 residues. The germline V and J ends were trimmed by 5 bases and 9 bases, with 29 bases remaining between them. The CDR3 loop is CASSHRDSGKKRVGEQFF. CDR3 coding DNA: TGTGCCAGCAGCCATAGGGACTCCGGGAAAAAACGGGTCGGTGAGCAGTTCTTC.

This CDR3 is CASSSRTGQVAAFF. In nucleotides, the CDR3 is TGCGCCAGCAGCTCGAGGACAGGGCAGGTGGCAGCTTTCTTT. The chain employs TRBV4-1 and TRBJ1-1; 8 nucleotides line up with TRBD1. Germline V gene sequence: CDR1 MGHRA, CDR2 YSYEKL. The junction had 12 bases not matched to a gene; V was cut back by 5 bases and J by 10 bases. The CDR3 consists of 14 residues.

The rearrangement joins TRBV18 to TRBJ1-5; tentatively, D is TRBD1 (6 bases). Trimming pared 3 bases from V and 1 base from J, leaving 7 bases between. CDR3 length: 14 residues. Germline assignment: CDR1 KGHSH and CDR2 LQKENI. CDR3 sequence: CASSPGQSNQPQHF. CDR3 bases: TGTGCCAGCTCACCCGGACAGAGCAATCAGCCCCAGCATTTT.

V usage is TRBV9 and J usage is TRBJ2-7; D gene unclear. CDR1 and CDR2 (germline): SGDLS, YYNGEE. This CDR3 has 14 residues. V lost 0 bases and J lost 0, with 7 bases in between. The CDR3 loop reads CASSVGQDSYEQYF. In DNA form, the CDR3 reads TGTGCCAGCAGCGTAGGGCAGGACTCCTACGAGCAGTACTTC.

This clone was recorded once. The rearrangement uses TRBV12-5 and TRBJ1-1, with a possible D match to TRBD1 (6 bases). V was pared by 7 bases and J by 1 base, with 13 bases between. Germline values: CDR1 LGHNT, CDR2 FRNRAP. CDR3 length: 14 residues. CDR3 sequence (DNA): TGTGCTAGTGCCCAGGGGATCGGGAACACTGAAGCTTTCTTT. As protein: CASAQGIGNTEAFF.

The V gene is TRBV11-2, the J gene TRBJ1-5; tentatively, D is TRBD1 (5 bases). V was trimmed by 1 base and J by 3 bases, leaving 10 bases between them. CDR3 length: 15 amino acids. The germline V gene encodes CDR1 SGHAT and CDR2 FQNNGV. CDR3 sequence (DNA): TGTGCCAGCAGCTTAGGGCAGGGCTTCAATCAGCCCCAGCATTTT. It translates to CASSLGQGFNQPQHF. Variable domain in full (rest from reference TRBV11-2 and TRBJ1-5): EAGVAQSPRYKIIEKRQSVAFWCNPISGHATLYWYQQILGQGPKLLIQFQNNGVVDDSQLPKDRFSAERLKGVDSTLKIQPAKLEDSAVYLCASSLGQGFNQPQHFGDGTRLSIL.

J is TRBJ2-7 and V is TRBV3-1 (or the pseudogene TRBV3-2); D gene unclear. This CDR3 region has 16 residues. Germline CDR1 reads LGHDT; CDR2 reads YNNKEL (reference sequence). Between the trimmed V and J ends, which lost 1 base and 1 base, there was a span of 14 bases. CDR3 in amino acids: CASSQGGQLQSYEQYF. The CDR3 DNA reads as TGTGCCAGCAGCCAAGGAGGCCAGCTCCAATCCTACGAGCAGTACTTC.

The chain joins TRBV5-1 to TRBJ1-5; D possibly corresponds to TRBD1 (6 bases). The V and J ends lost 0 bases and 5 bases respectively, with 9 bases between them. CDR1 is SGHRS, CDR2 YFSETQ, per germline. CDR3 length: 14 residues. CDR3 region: CASSLGDTHQPQHF. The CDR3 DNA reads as TGCGCCAGCAGCTTGGGGGACACCCATCAGCCCCAGCATTTT.

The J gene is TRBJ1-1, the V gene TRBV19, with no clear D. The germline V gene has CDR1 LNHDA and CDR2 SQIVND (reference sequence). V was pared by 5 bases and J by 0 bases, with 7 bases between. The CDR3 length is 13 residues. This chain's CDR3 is CASSPRMNTEAFF. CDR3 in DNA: TGTGCCAGTAGTCCGAGGATGAACACTGAAGCTTTCTTT.

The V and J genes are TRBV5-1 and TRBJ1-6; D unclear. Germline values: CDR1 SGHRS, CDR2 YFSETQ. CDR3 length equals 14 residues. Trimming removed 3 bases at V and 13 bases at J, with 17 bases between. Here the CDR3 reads CASSSAGSFSPLHF. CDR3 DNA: TGCGCCAGCAGCTCTGCAGGATCTTTCTCTCCCCTCCACTTT.

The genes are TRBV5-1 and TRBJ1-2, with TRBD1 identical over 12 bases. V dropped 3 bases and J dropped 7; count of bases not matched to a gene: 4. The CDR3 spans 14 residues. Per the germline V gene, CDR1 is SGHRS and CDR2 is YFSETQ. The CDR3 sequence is CASSSGTGGLGYTF. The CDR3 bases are TGCGCCAGCAGCTCTGGGACAGGGGGCCTTGGCTACACCTTC.

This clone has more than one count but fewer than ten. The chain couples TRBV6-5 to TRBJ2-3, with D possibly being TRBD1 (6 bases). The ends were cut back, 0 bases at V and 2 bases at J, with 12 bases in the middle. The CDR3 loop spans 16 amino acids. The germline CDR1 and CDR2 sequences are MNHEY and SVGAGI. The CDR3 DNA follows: TGTGCCAGCAGTTACTCGGCGCGACAGGCCACAGATACGCAGTATTTT. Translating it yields CASSYSARQATDTQYF.

Here the CDR3 reads CASRGQGYGNQPQHF. As DNA, the CDR3 is TGTGCCAGCAGGGGACAGGGATATGGAAATCAGCCCCAGCATTTT. The chain joins TRBV6-5 to TRBJ1-5; TRBD1 matches 9 bases. The CDR3 is 15 residues long. Unmatched junction bases numbered 7, after V lost 6 bases and J lost 4 bases. Per the germline V gene, CDR1 is MNHEY and CDR2 is SVGAGI.

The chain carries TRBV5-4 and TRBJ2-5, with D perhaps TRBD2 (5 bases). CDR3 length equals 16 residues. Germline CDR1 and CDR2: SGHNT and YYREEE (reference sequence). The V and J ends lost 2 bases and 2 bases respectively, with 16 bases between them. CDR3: CASSFFQRSEQETQYF. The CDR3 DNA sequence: TGTGCCAGCAGCTTTTTTCAGCGGAGCGAACAAGAGACCCAGTACTTC. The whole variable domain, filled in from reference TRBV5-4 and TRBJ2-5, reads ETGVTQSPTHLIKTRGQQVTLRCSSQSGHNTVSWYQQALGQGPQFIFQYYREEENGRGNFPPRFSGLQFPNYSSELNVNALELDDSALYLCASSFFQRSEQETQYFGPGTRLLVL.

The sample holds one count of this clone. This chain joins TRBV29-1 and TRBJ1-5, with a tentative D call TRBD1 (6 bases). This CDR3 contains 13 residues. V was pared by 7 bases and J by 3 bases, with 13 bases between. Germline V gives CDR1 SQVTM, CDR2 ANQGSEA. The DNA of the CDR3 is TGCAGCGCGAGGGGGGGCCCCAATCAGCCCCAGCATTTT. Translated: CSARGGPNQPQHF.

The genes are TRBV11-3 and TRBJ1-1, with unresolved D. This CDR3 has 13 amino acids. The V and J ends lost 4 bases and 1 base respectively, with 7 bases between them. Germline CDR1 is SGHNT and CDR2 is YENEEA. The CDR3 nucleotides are TGTGCCAGCAGCTGGGCGGGGAACACTGAAGCTTTCTTT. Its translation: CASSWAGNTEAFF.

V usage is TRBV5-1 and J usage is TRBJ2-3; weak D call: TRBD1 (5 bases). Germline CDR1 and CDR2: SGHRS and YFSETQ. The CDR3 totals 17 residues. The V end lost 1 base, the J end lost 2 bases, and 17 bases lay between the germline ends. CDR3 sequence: CASSLILGAEITDTQYF. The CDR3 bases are TGCGCCAGCAGCTTGATTCTTGGGGCGGAAATCACAGATACGCAGTATTTT.

CDR3 sequence: CSVVSGQFYEQYF. The CDR3 DNA follows: TGCAGCGTTGTATCCGGACAGTTTTACGAGCAGTACTTC. V is TRBV29-1 and J is TRBJ2-7; D may be TRBD1 (6 bases). The CDR3 runs 13 residues. The germline gives CDR1 SQVTM, CDR2 ANQGSEA. V was trimmed by 4 bases and J by 4 bases, leaving 14 bases between them.

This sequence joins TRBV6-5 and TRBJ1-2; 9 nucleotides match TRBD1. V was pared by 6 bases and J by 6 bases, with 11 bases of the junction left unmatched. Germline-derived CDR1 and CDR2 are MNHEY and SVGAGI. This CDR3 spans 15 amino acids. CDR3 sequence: CASSTIRQGGDGYTF. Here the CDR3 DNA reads TGTGCCAGCAGCACGATAAGACAGGGGGGCGATGGCTACACCTTC.

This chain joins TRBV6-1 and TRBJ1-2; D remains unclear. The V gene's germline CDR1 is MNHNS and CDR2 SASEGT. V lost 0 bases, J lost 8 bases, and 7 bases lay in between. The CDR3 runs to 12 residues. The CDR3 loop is CASSEANSGYTF. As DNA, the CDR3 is TGTGCCAGCAGTGAAGCCAACTCCGGCTACACCTTC.